The 23 T cell receptor beta chains in this list originate from one sample, sequenced in a study of CD8 T cells in Susac syndrome. RNA, at about 0.45 to 1 ug, was reverse transcribed with random hexamers. TCRdb analysed the immunoSEQ multiplex PCR reads with MiXCR anew, one entry per CDR3 protein. The sample holds some 150,000 distinct CDR3 sequences, approximately 94% seen once. Sequences were obtained from CD8+ T cells from PBMCs. The receptors come from a human donor with multiple sclerosis.

The chain is built from TRBV29-1 and TRBJ2-1; 11 bases agree with TRBD1. CDR1 and CDR2 (germline): SQVTM, ANQGSEA. V was pared by 6 bases and J by 8 bases, with 9 bases of the junction left unmatched. The length of the CDR3 is 14 residues. This CDR3 reads CSVTGTGGLYEQFF. The CDR3 DNA follows: TGCAGCGTCACCGGGACAGGGGGTCTTTATGAGCAGTTCTTC.

This clonotype has only one observation. The J gene is TRBJ2-1, the V gene TRBV20-1; tentatively, D is TRBD2 (5 bases). The CDR3 runs to 14 residues. The V gene lost 0 bases and the J gene lost 8 bases, with 14 bases spanning the gap. Germline V lookup: CDR1 DFQATT, CDR2 SNEGSKA (reference sequence). CDR3 in amino acids: CSARESPGSYEQFF. DNA for the CDR3: TGCAGTGCTAGAGAGTCTCCGGGGTCTTATGAGCAGTTCTTC.

V gene TRBV5-6 combines with J gene TRBJ2-1; D ambiguous. Germline CDR1 is SGHDT and CDR2 is YYEEEE. Trimming removed 0 bases at V and 10 bases at J, with 8 bases between. The CDR3 totals 12 residues. The CDR3 nucleotides read TGTGCCAGCAGCTTGGGGTTAGGGGAGCAGTTCTTC. Its protein product is CASSLGLGEQFF.

The V call is TRBV6-6, the J call TRBJ1-5; D ambiguous. This CDR3 contains 11 residues. From germline, CDR1 is MNHNY and CDR2 SVGAGI (reference sequence). Trimming took 5 bases from V and 7 from J, leaving 6 bases between them. The CDR3 reads CASSPSQPQHF. The CDR3 nucleotides are TGTGCCAGCAGTCCTAGCCAGCCCCAGCATTTT.

The chain is built from TRBV28 and TRBJ2-3; D might be TRBD2 (7 bases). Germline CDR1 reads MDHEN; CDR2 reads SYDVKM. The CDR3 covers 15 residues. Between the trimmed V and J ends, which lost 3 bases and 3 bases, there was a span of 13 bases. The CDR3 is CASSLGGGATDTQYF. The CDR3 DNA reads as TGTGCCAGCAGTTTGGGAGGGGGGGCGACAGATACGCAGTATTTT. The entire variable domain, with the rest obtained from reference TRBV28 and TRBJ2-3, is as follows: DVKVTQSSRYLVKRTGEKVFLECVQDMDHENMFWYRQDPGLGLRLIYFSYDVKMKEKGDIPEGYSVSREKKERFSLILESASTNQTSMYLCASSLGGGATDTQYFGPGTRLTVL.

This clonotype was observed once. The genes are TRBV2 and TRBJ1-4; 9 nucleotides agree with TRBD1. V shed 6 bases and J 1 base; nucleotides not matched to a gene: 6. The CDR3 is 16 residues long. Germline V gene data show CDR1 as SNHLY and CDR2 as FYNNEI. The CDR3 is CASRGDRERTNEKLFF. The CDR3 region has the DNA TGTGCCAGCAGGGGGGACAGGGAACGAACTAATGAAAAACTGTTTTTT.

This clonotype was seen just once. The chain has TRBV30 and TRBJ2-7; TRBD1 aligns across 10 bases. The CDR3 consists of 15 residues. V lost 1 base to trimming and J lost 2 bases; unmatched junction nucleotides: 5. Germline V lookup: CDR1 GTSNPN, CDR2 SVGIG (reference sequence). The CDR3: CAWSDPGTGAYEQYF. CDR3 sequence (DNA): TGTGCCTGGAGTGACCCGGGGACAGGGGCCTACGAGCAGTACTTC.

This clonotype was seen a handful of times. The chain couples TRBV28 to TRBJ2-7; D ambiguous. CDR3 length: 13 amino acids. CDR1 is MDHEN, CDR2 SYDVKM, per germline. V was trimmed by 5 bases and J by 2 bases, leaving 10 bases between them. In DNA, the CDR3 is TGTGCCAGCAGTCCTACACCGACCTACGAGCAGTACTTC. Translation: CASSPTPTYEQYF. The full variable domain, completed using reference TRBV28 and TRBJ2-7, is DVKVTQSSRYLVKRTGEKVFLECVQDMDHENMFWYRQDPGLGLRLIYFSYDVKMKEKGDIPEGYSVSREKKERFSLILESASTNQTSMYLCASSPTPTYEQYFGPGTRLTVT.

The V and J genes are TRBV29-1 and TRBJ2-1, with 11 bases matching TRBD2. This CDR3 is built from 18 residues. From germline, CDR1 is SQVTM and CDR2 ANQGSEA. Losses at the gene ends were 0 bases for V and 6 bases for J; bases not matched to a gene: 13. DNA of the CDR3: TGCAGCGTTGAAGATCCGGGGACTAGCGGCCAAAAGGGCAATGAGCAGTTCTTC. Translation gives CSVEDPGTSGQKGNEQFF.

The genes are TRBV19 and TRBJ1-5, with 7 bases that match TRBD1. The CDR3 covers 14 residues. Trimming removed 4 bases from V and 6 bases from J; junction bases left unmatched: 6. The germline gives CDR1 LNHDA, CDR2 SQIVND (reference sequence). DNA of the CDR3: TGTGCCAGTAGTACGAAACAGGGGAGTCAGCCCCAGCATTTT. Protein sequence: CASSTKQGSQPQHF. The whole variable domain, remainder taken from reference TRBV19 and TRBJ1-5, is DGGITQSPKYLFRKEGQNVTLSCEQNLNHDAMYWYRQDPGQGLRLIYYSQIVNDFQKGDIAEGYSVSREKKESFPLTVTSAQKNPTAFYLCASSTKQGSQPQHFGDGTRLSIL.

V usage is TRBV20-1 and J usage is TRBJ2-1, with 8 bases identical to TRBD2. The ends lost 5 bases at V and 6 bases at J; junction bases unmatched: 9. Germline V gene data show CDR1 as DFQATT and CDR2 as SNEGSKA (reference sequence). This CDR3 comprises 14 residues. CDR3 nucleotide sequence: TGCAGTGCTCTTGACGTAGCGGGGACCAATGAGCAGTTCTTC. Residues: CSALDVAGTNEQFF.

The chain has TRBV5-6 and TRBJ2-1; TRBD1 matches 12 bases. Per the germline V gene, CDR1 is SGHDT and CDR2 is YYEEEE. The CDR3 runs to 15 residues. V shed 2 bases and J 7 bases; nucleotides not matched to a gene: 4. The CDR3 region has the DNA TGTGCCAGCAGCTTTGGGACAGGGGGCGGGAATGAGCAGTTCTTC. Its protein is CASSFGTGGGNEQFF.

The chain has TRBV2 and TRBJ2-1, with 7 bases fitting TRBD1. This CDR3 has 13 residues. Germline V gene lookup returns CDR1 SNHLY and CDR2 FYNNEI. With V trimmed by 9 bases and J by 3 bases, 5 bases remained unmatched. The CDR3 region has the DNA TGTGCCAGTCCGGGACAGAACTACAATGAGCAGTTCTTC. It translates to CASPGQNYNEQFF.

The DNA for the CDR3 is TGCAGTGCTAGATCGGGCCCCACGGGGAATGAGCAGTTCTTC. Protein product: CSARSGPTGNEQFF. The rearrangement links TRBV20-1 to TRBJ2-1; tentatively, D is TRBD2 (5 bases). Germline V gene sequence: CDR1 DFQATT, CDR2 SNEGSKA (reference sequence). CDR3 size: 14 residues. V dropped 2 bases and J dropped 7 bases, with 15 bases sitting between them.

This rearrangement joins TRBV20-1 to TRBJ2-1; 10 nucleotides line up with TRBD2. Germline values: CDR1 DFQATT, CDR2 SNEGSKA (reference sequence). The CDR3 is 14 amino acids. V shed 3 bases, J shed 6 bases, and the junction held 5 bases outside the gene matches. CDR3 region: CSARRAGGRNEQFF. The DNA of the CDR3 is TGCAGTGCTAGGAGAGCGGGGGGGCGCAATGAGCAGTTCTTC.

The V and J genes are TRBV4-1 and TRBJ1-1; D is undetermined. This CDR3 is built from 12 residues. CDR1 is MGHRA and CDR2 is YSYEKL in the germline V gene. V was shortened by 1 base and J by 10 bases, with 10 bases between the two germline ends. The CDR3 is CASSQAGRRAFF. CDR3 nucleotides: TGCGCCAGCAGCCAAGCCGGGCGTCGAGCTTTCTTT.

The chain combines TRBV7-9 with TRBJ1-6; D perhaps matches TRBD1 (5 bases). V was pared by 0 bases and J by 9 bases, with 9 bases between. The CDR3 length is 14 residues. Germline V gene sequence: CDR1 SEHNR, CDR2 FQNEAQ (reference sequence). CDR3 sequence (DNA): TGTGCCAGCAGCTTAGCACAGGCGATTTCACCCCTCCACTTT. Amino acid sequence: CASSLAQAISPLHF.

This chain connects TRBV20-1 to TRBJ2-1; maybe TRBD2 (6 bases). V was shortened by 2 bases and J by 7 bases, with 15 bases between the two germline ends. Germline assignment: CDR1 DFQATT and CDR2 SNEGSKA (reference sequence). CDR3 length equals 14 residues. CDR3 nucleotide sequence: TGCAGTGCTAGAAAGGGACTGGGTCGGAATGAGCAGTTCTTC. Translated: CSARKGLGRNEQFF.

The J gene is TRBJ1-1, the V gene TRBV9; 7 bases fit TRBD1. After removal of 4 bases from V and 8 bases from J, the junction contained 17 bases not matched to a gene. Per the germline V gene, CDR1 is SGDLS and CDR2 is YYNGEE. The CDR3 length is 16 residues. The DNA for the CDR3 is TGTGCCAGCAGCCCCGGGCCCGGCAGGGGGACCCAAGAAGCTTTCTTT. Protein: CASSPGPGRGTQEAFF. The entire variable domain, with the rest obtained from reference TRBV9 and TRBJ1-1, is as follows: DSGVTQTPKHLITATGQRVTLRCSPRSGDLSVYWYQQSLDQGLQFLIQYYNGEERAKGNILERFSAQQFPDLHSELNLSSLELGDSALYFCASSPGPGRGTQEAFFGQGTRLTVV.

This clonotype came up a few times. The chain's CDR3 is CASSLGTGYTF. The CDR3 region has the DNA TGTGCCAGCAGCTTAGGCACTGGCTACACCTTC. The V gene is TRBV7-9, the J gene TRBJ1-2; no definite D call. This CDR3 region has 11 residues. V lost 1 base, J lost 7 bases, and 4 bases lay in between. The germline V gene encodes CDR1 SEHNR and CDR2 FQNEAQ (reference sequence).

The rearrangement joins TRBV19 to TRBJ2-3, with TRBD2 matching 8 bases. Germline values: CDR1 LNHDA, CDR2 SQIVND (reference sequence). V trimming: 3 bases; J trimming: 0 bases; junction bases outside the gene matches: 2. CDR3 length: 15 residues. The CDR3 spells CASSMRGESTDTQYF. The DNA for the CDR3 is TGTGCCAGTAGTATGCGGGGGGAAAGCACAGATACGCAGTATTTT.

The CDR3 spells CASSRPGPVYEQYF. The CDR3 nucleotides are TGTGCCAGCAGTAGGCCGGGACCCGTCTACGAGCAGTACTTC. The chain combines TRBV27 with TRBJ2-7; perhaps D is TRBD1 or TRBD2 (5 bases each). Germline CDR1 is MNHEY and CDR2 is SMNVEV (reference sequence). This CDR3 contains 14 residues. The germline V and J ends were trimmed by 5 bases and 3 bases, with 14 bases remaining between them.

This sequence joins TRBV4-1 and TRBJ2-7; D not resolved. Trimming removed 8 bases at V and 4 bases at J, with 3 bases between. Per germline, CDR1 MGHRA and CDR2 YSYEKL. The CDR3 runs 9 residues. Here the CDR3 reads CASAYEQYF. DNA of the CDR3: TGCGCCAGCGCTTACGAGCAGTACTTC.